The 8 T cell receptor beta chains reported below all come from one sample, sequenced in a study of tumor and adjacent non-tumor tissue in lung cancer. A modified ARM-PCR protocol with three rounds of nested PCR amplified TCRbeta. MiXCR, run by TCRdb on the multiplex PCR reads, gives a single entry per CDR3 protein. The sample contains about 80,000 distinct CDR3 sequences, approximately 68% of which appear only once. The template was RNA from unsorted bulk tissue. Specimen: lung tumor tissue. These receptor sequences come from a woman aged 70 to 79 with non-small cell lung cancer.

On this clonotype: The junction differs from germline at one of its ends, possibly a read error. This rearrangement joins TRBV12-3 or TRBV12-4 to TRBJ2-1, with 8 bases that match TRBD2. The CDR3 length is 15 residues. CDR3 protein: CASTRSGGPRNEQFF. In nucleotides, the CDR3 is TGTGCCAGCACCCGGTCGGGAGGGCCTCGGAATGAACAGTTCTTC.

In its sample, this clonotype was seen many times. A read error may account for a junction end that differs from germline. The chain joins TRBV6-5 to TRBJ1-1; TRBD1 matches at 7 bases. Germline V gene lookup returns CDR1 MNHEY and CDR2 SVGAGI. The length of the CDR3 is 18 residues. In nucleotides, the CDR3 is TGTGCCAGCAGTTACACGTTGCCATGGACAGGATGGAACACTGTAGCTTTCTTT. Its translation is CASSYTLPWTGWNTVAFF.

Comment on this clonotype: The junction shows a germline mismatch at one end, possibly a read error. V is TRBV6-1 and J is TRBJ2-3; 10 positions match TRBD1. The CDR3 runs to 15 residues. Germline values: CDR1 MNHNS, CDR2 SASEGT. CDR3 sequence (DNA): TGTGCCAGCAGAGACAACTGGGACAGGGGAGATATGCAGTATTTT. Protein: CASRDNWDRGDMQYF.

A word on this clonotype: The junction does not match germline at one end; this may be a read error. V usage is TRBV5-4 and J usage is TRBJ2-3; D ambiguous. The CDR3 totals 17 residues. The germline V gene has CDR1 SGHNT and CDR2 YYREEE (reference sequence). CDR3 sequence reads: CASSLEGPQGPTDTRYF. The CDR3 DNA follows: TGTGCCAGCAGCTTGGAGGGTCCCCAAGGGCCCACAGATACGCGGTATTTT.

In this sample, this clonotype turned up a few times. A much larger clone differs from this one at a single base, so this may be a read error. The V gene is TRBV29-1, the J gene TRBJ2-1; no reliable D call. Per the germline V gene, CDR1 is SQVTM and CDR2 is ANQGSEA. Trimming cost V 3 bases and J 2 bases, with 11 bases left between them. This CDR3 comprises 14 residues. The DNA for the CDR3 is TGCAGCGTTGACAGTTCTTCCCCCTACAATGAGCAGTTCTTC. Translating it yields CSVDSSSPYNEQFF.

The rearrangement joins TRBV11-2 to TRBJ1-4; no firm D call. V gave up 2 bases and J gave up 5 bases, with 12 bases separating them. Germline assignment: CDR1 SGHAT and CDR2 FQNNGV. The CDR3 length is 15 residues. CDR3 in amino acids: CASSLICDANEKLFF. DNA of the CDR3: TGTGCCAGCAGCTTAATATGTGATGCAAATGAAAAACTGTTTTTT.

Comments on this clonotype: This could be a read error, since a much larger clone is one nucleotide away. V is TRBV7-8 and J is TRBJ2-1, with a possible D match to TRBD2 (6 bases). V gave up 5 bases and J gave up 0 bases, with 11 bases separating them. Per germline, CDR1 SGHVS and CDR2 FQNEAQ. The CDR3 totals 15 residues. In DNA, the CDR3 is TGTGCCAGCAGCGCCCGGGACTCCTCCTACAATGAGCAGTTCTTC. This translates into CASSARDSSYNEQFF.

Details on this clonotype: One base away lies a much larger clone, so this may be a sequencing read error. The V and J genes are TRBV5-6 and TRBJ1-2, with D perhaps matching TRBD1 (6 bases). The length of the CDR3 is 13 residues. CDR1 is SGHDT and CDR2 is YYEEEE in the germline V gene. V lost 6 bases, J lost 4 bases, and 13 bases lay in between. The CDR3 spells CASNQGQSYGYTF. In DNA, the CDR3 is TGTGCCAGCAACCAAGGACAGTCCTATGGCTACACCTTC.